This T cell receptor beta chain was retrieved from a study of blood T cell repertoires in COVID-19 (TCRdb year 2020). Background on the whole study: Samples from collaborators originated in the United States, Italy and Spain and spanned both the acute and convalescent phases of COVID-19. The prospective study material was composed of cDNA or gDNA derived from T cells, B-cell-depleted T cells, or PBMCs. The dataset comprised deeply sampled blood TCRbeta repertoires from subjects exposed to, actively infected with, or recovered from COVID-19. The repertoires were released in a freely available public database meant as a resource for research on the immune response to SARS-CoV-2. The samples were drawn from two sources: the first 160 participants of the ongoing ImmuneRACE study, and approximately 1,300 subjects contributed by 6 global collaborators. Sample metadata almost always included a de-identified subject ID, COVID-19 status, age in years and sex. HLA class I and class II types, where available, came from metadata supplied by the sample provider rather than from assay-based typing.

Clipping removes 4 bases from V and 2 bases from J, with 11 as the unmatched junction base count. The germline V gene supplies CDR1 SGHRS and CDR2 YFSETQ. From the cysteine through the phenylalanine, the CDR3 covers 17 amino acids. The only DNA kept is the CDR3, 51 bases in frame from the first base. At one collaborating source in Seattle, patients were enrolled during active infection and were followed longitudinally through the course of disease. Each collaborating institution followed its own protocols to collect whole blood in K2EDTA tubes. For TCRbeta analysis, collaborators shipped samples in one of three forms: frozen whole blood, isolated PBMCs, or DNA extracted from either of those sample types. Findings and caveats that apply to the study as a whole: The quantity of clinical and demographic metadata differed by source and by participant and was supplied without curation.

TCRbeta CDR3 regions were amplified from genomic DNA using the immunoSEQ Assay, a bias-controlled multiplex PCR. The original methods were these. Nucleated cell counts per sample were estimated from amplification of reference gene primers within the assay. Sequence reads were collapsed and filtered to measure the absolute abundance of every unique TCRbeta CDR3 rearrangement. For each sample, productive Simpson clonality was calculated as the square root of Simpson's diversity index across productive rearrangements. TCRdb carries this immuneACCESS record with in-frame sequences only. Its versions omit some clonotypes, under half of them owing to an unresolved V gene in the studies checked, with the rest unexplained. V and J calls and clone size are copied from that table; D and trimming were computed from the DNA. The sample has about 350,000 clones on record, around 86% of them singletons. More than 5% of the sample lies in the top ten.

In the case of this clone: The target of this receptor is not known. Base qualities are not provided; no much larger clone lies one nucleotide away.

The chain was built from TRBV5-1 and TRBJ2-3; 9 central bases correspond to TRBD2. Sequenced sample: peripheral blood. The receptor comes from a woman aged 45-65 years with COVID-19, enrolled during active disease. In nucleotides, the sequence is TGCGCCAGCAGCCCATCACTAGCGGGCGGAAACACAGATACGCAGTATTTT. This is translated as CASSPSLAGGNTDTQYF.